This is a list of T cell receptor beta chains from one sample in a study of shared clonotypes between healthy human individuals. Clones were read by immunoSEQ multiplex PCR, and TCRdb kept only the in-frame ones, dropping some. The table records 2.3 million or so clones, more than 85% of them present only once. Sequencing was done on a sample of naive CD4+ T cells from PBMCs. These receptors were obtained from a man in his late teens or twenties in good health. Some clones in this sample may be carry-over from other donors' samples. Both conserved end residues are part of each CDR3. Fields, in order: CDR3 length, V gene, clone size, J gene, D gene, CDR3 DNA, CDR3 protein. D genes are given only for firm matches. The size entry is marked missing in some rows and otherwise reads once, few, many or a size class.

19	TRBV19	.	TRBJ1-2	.	TGTGCCAGTACCCCCCTCCCTGGGGTTAAAACACAGGTTCGCTATGGCTACACCTTC	CASTPLPGVKTQVRYGYTF
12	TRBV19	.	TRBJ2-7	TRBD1	TGTGCCAGTAAGGACAGGAATTACGAGCAGTACTTC	CASKDRNYEQYF
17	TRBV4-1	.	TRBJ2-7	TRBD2	TGCGCCAGCAGCCATCGGCGGGGTAGCGGGAACTCCTACGAGCAGTACTTC	CASSHRRGSGNSYEQYF
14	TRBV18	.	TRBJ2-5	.	TGTGCCAGCTCACCACAGAGCCGGGGGGAGACCCAGTACTTC	CASSPQSRGETQYF
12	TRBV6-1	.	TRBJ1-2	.	TGTGCCAGCAATGACCATCCTACTGGCTACACCTTC	CASNDHPTGYTF
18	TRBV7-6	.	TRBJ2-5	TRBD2	TGTGCCAGCAGCTTAATTGGGACTAGCGGGAGAAACCAAGAGACCCAGTACTTC	CASSLIGTSGRNQETQYF
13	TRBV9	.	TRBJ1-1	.	TGTGCCAGCGGTAAAAGGAGCAACACTGAAGCTTTCTTT	CASGKRSNTEAFF
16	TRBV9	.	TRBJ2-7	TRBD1	TGTGCCAGCAGCGTAGTGGGTGGCAGGGGGTTCGACGAGCAGTACTTC	CASSVVGGRGFDEQYF
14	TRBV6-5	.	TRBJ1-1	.	TGTGCCAGCAGCCCGGGGTGGAGGAACACTGAAGCTTTCTTT	CASSPGWRNTEAFF
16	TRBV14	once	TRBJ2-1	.	TGTGCCAGCAGCCATGGTCGCGGGTCGGGAGAAGGTGAGCAGTTCTTC	CASSHGRGSGEGEQFF
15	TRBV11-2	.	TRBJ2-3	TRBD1	TGTGCCAGCAGTATAGGACAGGGGGCAGGAGATACGCAGTATTTT	CASSIGQGAGDTQYF
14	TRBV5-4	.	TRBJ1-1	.	TGTGCCAGCAGCGCGACAGGAGGGAACACTGAAGCTTTCTTT	CASSATGGNTEAFF
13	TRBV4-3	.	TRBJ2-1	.	TGCGCCAGCAGCCAAGATTTAGCCGGTGAGCAGTTCTTC	CASSQDLAGEQFF
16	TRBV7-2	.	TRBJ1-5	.	TGTGCCAGCAGCCCAACCGGATCGTCGCGCAATCAGCCCCAGCATTTT	CASSPTGSSRNQPQHF
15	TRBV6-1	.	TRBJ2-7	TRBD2	TGTGCCAGCATGGGACTAGCGGGATTGTCTCCCGAGCAGTACTTC	CASMGLAGLSPEQYF
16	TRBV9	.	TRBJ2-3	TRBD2	TGTGCCAGCAGCGTAGATAGCGGGAGGAGCACAGATACGCAGTATTTT	CASSVDSGRSTDTQYF
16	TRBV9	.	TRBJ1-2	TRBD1	TGTGCCAGCAGCGACCCCGGGACAGGGGGCTTCTATGGCTACACCTTC	CASSDPGTGGFYGYTF
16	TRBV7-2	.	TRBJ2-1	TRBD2	TGTGCCAGCAGCCCCCGGGGGACTAGCGGGTACAATGAGCAGTTCTTC	CASSPRGTSGYNEQFF
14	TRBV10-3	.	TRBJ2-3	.	TGTGCCATCAGTGGTGGCCCCGGCACAGATACGCAGTATTTT	CAISGGPGTDTQYF
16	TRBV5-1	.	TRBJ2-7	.	TGCGCCAGCAGCCAGACGACGGCGGTAGGTCCCTACGAGCAGTACTTC	CASSQTTAVGPYEQYF
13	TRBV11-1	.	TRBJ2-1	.	TGTGCCAGCAGCTTAGGGACAAACAATGAGCAGTTCTTC	CASSLGTNNEQFF
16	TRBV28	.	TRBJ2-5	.	TGTGCCAGCAGTTTCTTGGGGTTCGGGGGCCAAGAGACCCAGTACTTC	CASSFLGFGGQETQYF
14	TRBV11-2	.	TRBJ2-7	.	TGTGCCAGCAGCCCCGGGTTCTTCTCCTACGAGCAGTACTTC	CASSPGFFSYEQYF
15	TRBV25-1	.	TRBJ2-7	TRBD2	TGTGCCAGCAGTGAATCGTCTAGCGGGGATTACGAGCAGTACTTC	CASSESSSGDYEQYF
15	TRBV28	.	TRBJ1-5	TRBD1	TGTGCCAGCAGTTTCACCCTTGTGGGACAGGAGGCCCAGCATTTT	CASSFTLVGQEAQHF
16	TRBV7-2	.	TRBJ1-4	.	TGTGCCAGCAGCCCCCGGCAGGGGACAACTAATGAAAAACTGTTTTTT	CASSPRQGTTNEKLFF
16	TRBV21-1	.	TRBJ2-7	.	TGTGCCAGCAGCAAAGGGTTTCGGACCCAATCCCGCGAGCAGTACTTC	CASSKGFRTQSREQYF
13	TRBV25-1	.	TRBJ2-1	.	TGTGCCAGCAGTCTCCCCGGGGCGGGTGAGCAGTTCTTC	CASSLPGAGEQFF
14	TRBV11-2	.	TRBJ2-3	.	TGTGCCAGCAGCTTGGCAGGGGGGAAGGGTACGCAGTATTTT	CASSLAGGKGTQYF
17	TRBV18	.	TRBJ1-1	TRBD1	TGTGCCAGCTCACCACGCCAGGGACAGACGGAGAACACTGAAGCTTTCTTT	CASSPRQGQTENTEAFF
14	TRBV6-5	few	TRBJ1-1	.	TGTGCCAGCGGTTTGGGTTGGAGGAACACTGAAGCTTTCTTT	CASGLGWRNTEAFF
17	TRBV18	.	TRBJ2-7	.	TGTGCCAGCTCACCACTACCGGGACGGACAATCAGAGGGGAGCAGTACTTC	CASSPLPGRTIRGEQYF
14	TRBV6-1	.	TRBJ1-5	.	TGTGCCAGCAGGACCCCGGGGGGGGATCAGCCCCAGCATTTT	CASRTPGGDQPQHF
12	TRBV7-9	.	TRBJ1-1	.	TGTGCCAGCAGCTTAGACGTAAATGAAGCTTTCTTT	CASSLDVNEAFF
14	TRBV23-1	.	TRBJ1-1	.	TGCGCCAGCAGTCAATCTATCCGAAACACTGAAGCTTTCTTT	CASSQSIRNTEAFF
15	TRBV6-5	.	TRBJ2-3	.	TGTGCCAGCAGTTGGGACGGGGAGTTCACAGATACGCAGTATTTT	CASSWDGEFTDTQYF
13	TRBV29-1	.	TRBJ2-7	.	TGCAGCGTTAATCGGGGGGCGAGCTACGAGCAGTACTTC	CSVNRGASYEQYF
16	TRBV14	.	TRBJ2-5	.	TGTGCCAGCAGCCAAGACTTAAGCGGACCCCGAGAGACCCAGTACTTC	CASSQDLSGPRETQYF
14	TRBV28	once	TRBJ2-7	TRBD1	TGTGCCAGCAGACCGGGACAGGGAGGCTACGAGCAGTACTTC	CASRPGQGGYEQYF
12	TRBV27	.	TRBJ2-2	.	TGTGCCAGCAGTTTTTCTCGGGGGGAGCTGTTTTTT	CASSFSRGELFF
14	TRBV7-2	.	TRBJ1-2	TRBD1	TGTGCCAGCAGCCTACGACAGGGGGACTATGGCTACACCTTC	CASSLRQGDYGYTF
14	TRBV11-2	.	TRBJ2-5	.	TGTGCCAGCAACACGTGGGGGGGCCCAGAGACCCAGTACTTC	CASNTWGGPETQYF
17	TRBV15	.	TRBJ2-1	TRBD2	TGTGCCACCAGCAGAGATATCGGCCTAGCGGGAGGTGGTGAGCAGTTCTTC	CATSRDIGLAGGGEQFF
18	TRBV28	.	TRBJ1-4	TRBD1	TGTGCCAGCAGTTTAAGGGGGGACAGGGGATACCGTTCCGAAAAACTGTTTTTT	CASSLRGDRGYRSEKLFF
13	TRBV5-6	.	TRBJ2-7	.	TGTGCCAGCAGCTTGGTTGGGGGCTACGAGCAGTACTTC	CASSLVGGYEQYF